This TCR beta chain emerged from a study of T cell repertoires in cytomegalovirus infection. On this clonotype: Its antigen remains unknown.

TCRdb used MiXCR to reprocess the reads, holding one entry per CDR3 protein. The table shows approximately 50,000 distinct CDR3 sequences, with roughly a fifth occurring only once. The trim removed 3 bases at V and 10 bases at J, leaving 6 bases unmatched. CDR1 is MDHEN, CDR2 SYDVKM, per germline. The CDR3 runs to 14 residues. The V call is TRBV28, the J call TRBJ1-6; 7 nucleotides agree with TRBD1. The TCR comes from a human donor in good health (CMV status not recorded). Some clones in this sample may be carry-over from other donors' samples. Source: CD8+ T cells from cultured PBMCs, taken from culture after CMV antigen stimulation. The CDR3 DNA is TGTGCCAGCAGTTTGGGGGGACAGAAGTCACCCCTCCACTTT. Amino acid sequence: CASSLGGQKSPLHF.